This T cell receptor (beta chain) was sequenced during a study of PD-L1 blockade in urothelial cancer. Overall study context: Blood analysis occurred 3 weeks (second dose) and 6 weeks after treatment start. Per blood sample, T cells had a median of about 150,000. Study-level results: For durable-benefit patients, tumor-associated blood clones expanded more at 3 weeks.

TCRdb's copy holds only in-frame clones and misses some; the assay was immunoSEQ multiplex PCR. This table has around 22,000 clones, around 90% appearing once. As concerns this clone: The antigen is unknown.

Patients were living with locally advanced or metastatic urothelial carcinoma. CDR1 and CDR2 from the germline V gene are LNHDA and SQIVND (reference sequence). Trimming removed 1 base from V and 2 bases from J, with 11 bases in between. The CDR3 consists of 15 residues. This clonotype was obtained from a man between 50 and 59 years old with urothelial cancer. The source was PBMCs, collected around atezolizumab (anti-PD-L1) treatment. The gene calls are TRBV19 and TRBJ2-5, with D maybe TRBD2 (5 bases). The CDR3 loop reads CASSIGSGNQETQYF. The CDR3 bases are TGTGCCAGTAGTATAGGGTCGGGGAATCAAGAGACCCAGTACTTC.